This TCR beta chain emerged from a study of CD8 T cells in ankylosing spondylitis. Points on this clonotype: No antigen is known for it.

Overall study findings and caveats: There was a TCR beta motif, made of 7 to 9 highly homologous variants, that appeared characteristic of ankylosing spondylitis blood.

TCRdb re-analysed the 5' RACE reads in MiXCR, keeping a single row per CDR3 protein. The sample comprises roughly 470,000 distinct CDR3 sequences, 25% to 30% of which are singletons, and about 0.92% rests with the top ten. The specimen sequenced was blood, either unsorted or a sorted T cell fraction (not recorded which). The receptor's source is a male donor with ankylosing spondylitis.

CDR3 region: CASSLLRTAQYF. The CDR3 DNA follows: TGTGCCAGCAGTTTACTTCGGACAGCGCAGTACTTC. The V and J genes are TRBV12-3 or TRBV12-4 and TRBJ2-7; D perhaps matches TRBD1 (6 bases). V was cut by 2 bases and J by 9 bases, with 11 bases left in between. CDR3 length: 12 residues.